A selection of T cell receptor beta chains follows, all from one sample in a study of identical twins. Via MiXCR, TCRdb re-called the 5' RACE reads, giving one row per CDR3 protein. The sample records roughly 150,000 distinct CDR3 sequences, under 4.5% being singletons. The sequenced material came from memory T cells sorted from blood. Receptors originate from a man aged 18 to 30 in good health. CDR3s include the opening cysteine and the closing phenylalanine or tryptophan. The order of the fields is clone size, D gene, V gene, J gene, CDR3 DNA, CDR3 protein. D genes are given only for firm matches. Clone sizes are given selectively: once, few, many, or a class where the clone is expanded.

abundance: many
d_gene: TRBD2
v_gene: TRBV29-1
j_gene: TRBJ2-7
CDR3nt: TGCAGCGTACACGGGACTAGCGGAGCCCGCGAGCAGTACTTC
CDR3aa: CSVHGTSGAREQYF

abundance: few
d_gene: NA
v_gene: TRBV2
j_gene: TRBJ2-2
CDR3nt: TGTGCCAGCAGTTCGGTGAGCGGGGAGCTGTTTTTT
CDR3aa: CASSSVSGELFF

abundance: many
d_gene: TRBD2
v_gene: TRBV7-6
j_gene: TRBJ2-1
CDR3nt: TGTGCCAGCAGCCCCCTGGGCGGGGGCAATGAGCAGTTCTTC
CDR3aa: CASSPLGGGNEQFF

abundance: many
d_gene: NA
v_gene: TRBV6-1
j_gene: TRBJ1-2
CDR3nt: TGTGCCAGCAGTCCGCTCTCGCTGAGCTACACCTTC
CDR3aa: CASSPLSLSYTF

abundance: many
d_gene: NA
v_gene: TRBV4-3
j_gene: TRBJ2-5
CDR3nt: TGCGCCAGCAGCCAAGGTTCGACTTACCAAGAGACCCAGTACTTC
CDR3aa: CASSQGSTYQETQYF

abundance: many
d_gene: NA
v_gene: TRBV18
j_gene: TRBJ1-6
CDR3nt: TGTGCCAGCTCACCGAACCGAGGAGGGTTAGGTTCACCCCTCCACTTT
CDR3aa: CASSPNRGGLGSPLHF

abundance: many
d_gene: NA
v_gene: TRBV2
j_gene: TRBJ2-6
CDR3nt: TGTGCCAGCGAACGGGCATCTGGGGCCAACGTCCTGACTTTC
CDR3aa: CASERASGANVLTF

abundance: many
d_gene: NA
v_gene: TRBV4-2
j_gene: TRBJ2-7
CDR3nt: TGTGCCAGCAGCCAAGGTTCCCTCGGGGACCGATCCTACGAGCAGTACTTC
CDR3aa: CASSQGSLGDRSYEQYF

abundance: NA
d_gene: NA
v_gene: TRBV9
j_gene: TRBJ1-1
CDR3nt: TGTGCCAGCAGCGTAGCTCTGGGGGGAAAATCTGAAGCTTTCTTT
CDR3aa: CASSVALGGKSEAFF

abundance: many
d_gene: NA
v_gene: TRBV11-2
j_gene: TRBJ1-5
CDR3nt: TGTGCCAGCAGCTCTCTACAGGGACGAGATCAGCCCCAGCATTTT
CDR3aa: CASSSLQGRDQPQHF

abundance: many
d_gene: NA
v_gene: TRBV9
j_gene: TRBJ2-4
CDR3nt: TGTGCCAGCAGCGTAACTGAGGCCAAAAACATTCAGTACTTC
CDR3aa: CASSVTEAKNIQYF

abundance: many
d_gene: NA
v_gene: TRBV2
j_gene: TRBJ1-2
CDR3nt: TGTGCCAGCAGTCCTGGGGGAGGCTACACCTTC
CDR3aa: CASSPGGGYTF

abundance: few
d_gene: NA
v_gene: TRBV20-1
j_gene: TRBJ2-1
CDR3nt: TGCAGTGCTAGAAAGTTACTCGTAGGGTGGGAGCAGTTCTTC
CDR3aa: CSARKLLVGWEQFF

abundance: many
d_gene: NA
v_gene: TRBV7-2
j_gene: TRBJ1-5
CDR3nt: TGTGCCAGCAGCTTACGAGGAGATCAGCCCCAGCATTTT
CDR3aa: CASSLRGDQPQHF

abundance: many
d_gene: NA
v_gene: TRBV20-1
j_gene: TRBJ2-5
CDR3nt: TGCAGTGCTAGGGACTTGGGGGCGGGAAAAGAGACCCAGTACTTC
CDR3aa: CSARDLGAGKETQYF

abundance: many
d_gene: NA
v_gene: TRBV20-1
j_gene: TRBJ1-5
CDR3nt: TGCAGTGCTAGAGATCGAAGCCCCCAGCGGGGCGCTAGCAATCAGCCCCAGCATTTT
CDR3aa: CSARDRSPQRGASNQPQHF

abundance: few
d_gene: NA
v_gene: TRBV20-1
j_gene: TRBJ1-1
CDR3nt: TGCAGTGCTAGACTTGGAGGAGACCACACTGAAGCTTTCTTT
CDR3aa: CSARLGGDHTEAFF

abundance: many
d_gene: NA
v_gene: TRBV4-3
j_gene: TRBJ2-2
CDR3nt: TGCGCCAGCAGCCTCCGGGCAGGGGACACCGGGGAGCTGTTTTTT
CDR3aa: CASSLRAGDTGELFF

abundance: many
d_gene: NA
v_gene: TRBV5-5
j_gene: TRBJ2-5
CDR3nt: TGTGCCAGCAGCCTGGGACCGATCCAAGAGACCCAGTACTTC
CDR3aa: CASSLGPIQETQYF

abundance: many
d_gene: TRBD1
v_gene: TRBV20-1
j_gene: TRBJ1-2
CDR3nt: TGCAGTGCTAGAGGGGGGGACAGGGGTCCTCGCTTC
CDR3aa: CSARGGDRGPRF

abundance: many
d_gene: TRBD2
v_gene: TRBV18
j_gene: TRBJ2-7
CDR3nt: TGTGCCAGCTCACCTGGGCGACTAGCGGCCGAGCAGTACTTC
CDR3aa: CASSPGRLAAEQYF

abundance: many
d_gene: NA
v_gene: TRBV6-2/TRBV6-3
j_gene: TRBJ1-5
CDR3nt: TGTGCCAGCAGTTTTGCCGGGACCTTCCCGGGGGATCAGCCCCAGCATTTT
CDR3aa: CASSFAGTFPGDQPQHF

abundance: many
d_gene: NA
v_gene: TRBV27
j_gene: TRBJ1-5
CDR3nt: TGTGCCAGCAGTTCGAAAGTCGGGCCCCAGCATTTT
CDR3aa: CASSSKVGPQHF

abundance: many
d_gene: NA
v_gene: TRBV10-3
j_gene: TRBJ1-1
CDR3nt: TGTGCCATCAGTGAGTCGCAGGTGGCCGACGAAGCTTTCTTT
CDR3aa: CAISESQVADEAFF

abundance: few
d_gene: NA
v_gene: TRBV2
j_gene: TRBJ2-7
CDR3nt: TGTGCCAGCAGTTGGGATCGTTACGAGCAGTACTTC
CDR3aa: CASSWDRYEQYF

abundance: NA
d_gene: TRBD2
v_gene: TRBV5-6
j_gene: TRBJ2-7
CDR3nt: TGTGCCAGCCGCCAGGCTAGCGGGAACTCCTACGAGCAGTACTTC
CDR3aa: CASRQASGNSYEQYF

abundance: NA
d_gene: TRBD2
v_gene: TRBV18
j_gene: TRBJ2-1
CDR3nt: TGTGCCAGCTCACCGGGACTAGCTAGGAGTGGATACAATGAGCAGTTCTTC
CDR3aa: CASSPGLARSGYNEQFF

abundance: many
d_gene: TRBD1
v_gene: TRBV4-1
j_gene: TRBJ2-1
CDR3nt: TGCGCCAGCAGCCAAAGCGGGACAGGGGCGGGGAATGAGCAGTTCTTC
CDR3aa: CASSQSGTGAGNEQFF

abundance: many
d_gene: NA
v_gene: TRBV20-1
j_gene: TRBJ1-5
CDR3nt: TGCAGTGCTAGAGATGAAAAGGGCCGGGGTAGCAATCAGCCCCAGCATTTT
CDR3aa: CSARDEKGRGSNQPQHF

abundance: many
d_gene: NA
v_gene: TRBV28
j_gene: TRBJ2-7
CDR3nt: TGTGCCAGCAGCAAAGGCCGGGGGTCACTAGCCTACGAGCAGTACTTC
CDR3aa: CASSKGRGSLAYEQYF

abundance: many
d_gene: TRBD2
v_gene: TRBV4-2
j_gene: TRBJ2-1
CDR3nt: TGTGCCAGCAGCCAAGAAAAGCGGGAGGCGTACAATGAGCAGTTCTTC
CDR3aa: CASSQEKREAYNEQFF

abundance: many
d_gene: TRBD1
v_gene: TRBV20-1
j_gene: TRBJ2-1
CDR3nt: TGCAGTGCTGACAGGGGGAATGAGCAGTTCTTC
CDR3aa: CSADRGNEQFF

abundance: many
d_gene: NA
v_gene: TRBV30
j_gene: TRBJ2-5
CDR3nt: TGTGCCTGGAGTGTAAATGTCCCAGAGACCCAGTACTTC
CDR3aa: CAWSVNVPETQYF

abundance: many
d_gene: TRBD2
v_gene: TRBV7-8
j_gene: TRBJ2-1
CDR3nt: TGTGCCAGCAGCTCTTTGGGACTAGCGGGAGGGCCACCCGTATACAATGAGCAGTTCTTC
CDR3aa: CASSSLGLAGGPPVYNEQFF

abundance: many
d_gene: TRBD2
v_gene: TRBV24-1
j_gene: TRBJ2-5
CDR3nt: TGTGCCACCAGTGATGGACTAGGAGCAGAGACCCAGTACTTC
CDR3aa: CATSDGLGAETQYF

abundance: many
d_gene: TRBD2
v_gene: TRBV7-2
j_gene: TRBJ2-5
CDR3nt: TGTGCCAGCAGCTTAGGCGGGGGAGCGACCCAGTACTTC
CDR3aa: CASSLGGGATQYF

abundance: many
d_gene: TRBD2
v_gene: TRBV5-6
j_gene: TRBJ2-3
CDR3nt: TGTGCCAGCAGCGCCCTAGCGGGAGGGCTGACAGATACGCAGTATTTT
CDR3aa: CASSALAGGLTDTQYF

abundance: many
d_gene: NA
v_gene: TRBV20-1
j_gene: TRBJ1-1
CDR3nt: TGCAGTGCTAGAGATGATTGGAAAAGCGCTGAAGCTTTCTTT
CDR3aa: CSARDDWKSAEAFF

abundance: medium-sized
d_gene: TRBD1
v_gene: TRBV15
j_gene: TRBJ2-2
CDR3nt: TGTGCCACCAGCAGAAGGACAGGGACCGGGGAGCTGTTTTTT
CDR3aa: CATSRRTGTGELFF

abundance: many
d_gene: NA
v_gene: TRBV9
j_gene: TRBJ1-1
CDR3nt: TGTGCCAGCAGGAGGGGGGCTTCGATGAACACTGAAGCTTTCTTT
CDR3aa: CASRRGASMNTEAFF

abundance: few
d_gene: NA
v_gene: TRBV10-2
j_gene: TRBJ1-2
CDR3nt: TGCGCCAGCAGTGAGTCGCGAGGGACGGCAAACTATGGCTACACCTTC
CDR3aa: CASSESRGTANYGYTF

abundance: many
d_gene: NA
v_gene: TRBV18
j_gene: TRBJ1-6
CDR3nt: TGTGCCAGCTCACCTACAGGGCAAGATAATTCACCCCTCCACTTT
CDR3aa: CASSPTGQDNSPLHF

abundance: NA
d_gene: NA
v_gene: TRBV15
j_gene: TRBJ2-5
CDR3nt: TGTGCCACCAGCAGAGATATTGACAGGCAAGAGACCCAGTACTTC
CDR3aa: CATSRDIDRQETQYF

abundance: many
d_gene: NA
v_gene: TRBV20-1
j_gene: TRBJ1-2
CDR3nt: TGCAGTGCTAGAGATATGGGGAACTATGGCTACACCTTC
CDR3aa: CSARDMGNYGYTF

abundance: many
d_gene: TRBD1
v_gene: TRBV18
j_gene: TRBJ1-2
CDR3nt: TGTGCCAGCTCACCTGGACAGGGGGAATCCTATGGCTACACCTTC
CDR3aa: CASSPGQGESYGYTF

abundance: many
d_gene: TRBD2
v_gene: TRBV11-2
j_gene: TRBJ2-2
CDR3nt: TGTGCCAGCAGCTTAGTACGGGGGGCCGGGGAGCTGTTTTTT
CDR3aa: CASSLVRGAGELFF

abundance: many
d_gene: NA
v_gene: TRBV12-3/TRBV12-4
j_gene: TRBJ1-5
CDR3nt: TGTGCCAGCAGTTTTAGGGACATTGGGCAGCCCCAGCATTTT
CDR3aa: CASSFRDIGQPQHF

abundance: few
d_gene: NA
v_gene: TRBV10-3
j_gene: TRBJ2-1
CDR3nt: TGTGCCATCAGTGACAATCAGGGGAAGAACTACAATGAGCAGTTCTTC
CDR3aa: CAISDNQGKNYNEQFF

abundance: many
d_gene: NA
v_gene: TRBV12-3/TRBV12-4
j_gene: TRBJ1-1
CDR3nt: TGTGCCTCCGGTGGGGGGGGAACTGAAGCTTTCTTT
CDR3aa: CASGGGGTEAFF

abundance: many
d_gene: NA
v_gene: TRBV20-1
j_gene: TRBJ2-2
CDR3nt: TGCAGTGCTAGAGGGACATCGGCCGGGGAGCTGTTTTTT
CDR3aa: CSARGTSAGELFF

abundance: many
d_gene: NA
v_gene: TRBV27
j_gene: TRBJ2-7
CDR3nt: TGTGCCAGCAGTTTTAGGCGAGTTGATTCCTACGAGCAGTACTTC
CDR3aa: CASSFRRVDSYEQYF

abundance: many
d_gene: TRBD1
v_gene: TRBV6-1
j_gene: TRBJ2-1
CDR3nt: TGTGCCAGCTACGGGACAGGGGTCCGCAATGAGCAGTTCTTC
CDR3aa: CASYGTGVRNEQFF